This T cell receptor beta chain came from a study of CD8 T cells in Susac syndrome. Germline CDR1 SGDLS, CDR2 YYNGEE. The CDR3 has 15 amino acids. The V end was cut by 4 bases, the J end by 4 bases, with 16 bases between. RNA amounts of roughly 0.5 to 1 ug underwent reverse transcription with random hexamers. Multiplex immunoSEQ PCR targeted 54 Vbeta and 13 Jbeta TCR beta segments. TCRdb reanalysed the immunoSEQ multiplex PCR reads using MiXCR and keeps one entry per CDR3 protein. Of 150,000 to 200,000 distinct CDR3 sequences listed, roughly 92% were seen once; the top ten hold around 0.096%. This TCR was recovered from a human donor in good health. The rearrangement uses TRBV9 and TRBJ2-3; D is perhaps TRBD2 (6 bases). The specimen was CD4+ T cells from PBMCs. Written as DNA, the CDR3 is TGTGCCAGCAGCCAGAGGACCGGGACTTCAGATACGCAGTATTTT. It codes for CASSQRTGTSDTQYF.